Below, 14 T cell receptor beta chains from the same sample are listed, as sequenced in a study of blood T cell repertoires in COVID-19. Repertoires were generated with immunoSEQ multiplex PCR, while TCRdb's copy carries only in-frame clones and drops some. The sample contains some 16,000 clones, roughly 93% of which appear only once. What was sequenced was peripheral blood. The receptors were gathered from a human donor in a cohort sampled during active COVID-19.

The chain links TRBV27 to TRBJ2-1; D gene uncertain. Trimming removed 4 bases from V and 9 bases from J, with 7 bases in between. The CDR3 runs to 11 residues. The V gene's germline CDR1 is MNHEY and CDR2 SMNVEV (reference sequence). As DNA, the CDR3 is TGTGCCAGCAGTTCGAGGAGTGAGCAGTTCTTC. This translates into CASSSRSEQFF.

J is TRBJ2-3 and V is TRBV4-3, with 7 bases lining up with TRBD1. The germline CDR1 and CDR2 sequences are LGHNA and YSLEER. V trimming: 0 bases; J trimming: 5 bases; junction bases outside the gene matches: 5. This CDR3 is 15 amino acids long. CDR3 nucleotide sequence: TGCGCCAGCAGCCAAGATGAAGGGGGCCTAGATACGCAGTATTTT. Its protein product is CASSQDEGGLDTQYF.

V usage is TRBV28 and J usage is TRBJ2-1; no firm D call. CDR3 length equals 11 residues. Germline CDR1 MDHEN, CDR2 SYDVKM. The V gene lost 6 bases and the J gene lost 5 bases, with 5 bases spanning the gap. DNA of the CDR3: TGTGCCAGCAGCCCAGACAATGAGCAGTTCTTC. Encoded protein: CASSPDNEQFF.

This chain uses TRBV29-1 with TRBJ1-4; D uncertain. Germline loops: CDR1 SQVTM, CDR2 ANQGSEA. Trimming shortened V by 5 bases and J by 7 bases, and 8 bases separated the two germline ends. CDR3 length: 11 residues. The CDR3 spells CSVPDTEKLFF. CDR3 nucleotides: TGCAGCGTTCCCGACACTGAAAAACTGTTTTTT.

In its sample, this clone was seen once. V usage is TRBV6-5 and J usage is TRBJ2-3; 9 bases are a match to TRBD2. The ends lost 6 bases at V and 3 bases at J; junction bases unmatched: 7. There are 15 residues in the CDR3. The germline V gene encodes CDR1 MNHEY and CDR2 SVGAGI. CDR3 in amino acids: CASSQSGRITDTQYF. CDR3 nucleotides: TGTGCCAGCAGCCAGAGCGGGAGGATTACAGATACGCAGTATTTT.

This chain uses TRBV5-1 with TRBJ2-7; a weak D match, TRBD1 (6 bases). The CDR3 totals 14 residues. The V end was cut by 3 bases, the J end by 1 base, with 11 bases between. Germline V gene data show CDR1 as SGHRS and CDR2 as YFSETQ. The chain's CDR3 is CASSSGTLSYEQYF. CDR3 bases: TGCGCCAGCAGCTCCGGGACACTTTCCTACGAGCAGTACTTC.

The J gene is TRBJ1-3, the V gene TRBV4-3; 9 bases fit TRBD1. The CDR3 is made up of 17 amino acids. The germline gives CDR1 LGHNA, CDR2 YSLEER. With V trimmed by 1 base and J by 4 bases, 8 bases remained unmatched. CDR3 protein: CASSQGGQGRMGNTIYF. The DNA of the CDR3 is TGCGCCAGCAGCCAAGGAGGACAGGGGAGGATGGGAAACACCATATATTTT.

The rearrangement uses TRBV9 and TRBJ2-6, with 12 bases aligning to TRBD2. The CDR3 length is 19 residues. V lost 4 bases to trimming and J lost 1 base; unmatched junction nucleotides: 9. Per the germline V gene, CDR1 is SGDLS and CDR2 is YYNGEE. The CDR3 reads CASSRPLAGGGSGANVLTF. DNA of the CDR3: TGTGCCAGCAGCCGCCCACTAGCGGGAGGAGGTTCTGGGGCCAACGTCCTGACTTTC.

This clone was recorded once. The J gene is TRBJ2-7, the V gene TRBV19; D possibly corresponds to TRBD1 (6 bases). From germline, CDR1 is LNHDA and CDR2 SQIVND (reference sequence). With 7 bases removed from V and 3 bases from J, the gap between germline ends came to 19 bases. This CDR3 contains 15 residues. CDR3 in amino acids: CASTEGTSPYYEQYF. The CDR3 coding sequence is TGTGCCAGTACCGAGGGGACATCCCCCTACTACGAGCAGTACTTC.

CDR3 in amino acids: CASIPGQYNQPQHF. Here the CDR3 DNA reads TGTGCCAGTATCCCGGGACAGTACAATCAGCCCCAGCATTTT. This chain uses TRBV19 with TRBJ1-5; the match to TRBD1 covers 7 bases. Trimming took 7 bases from V and 3 from J; bases not matched to a gene: 6. Germline CDR1 is LNHDA and CDR2 is SQIVND (reference sequence). The CDR3 covers 14 residues.

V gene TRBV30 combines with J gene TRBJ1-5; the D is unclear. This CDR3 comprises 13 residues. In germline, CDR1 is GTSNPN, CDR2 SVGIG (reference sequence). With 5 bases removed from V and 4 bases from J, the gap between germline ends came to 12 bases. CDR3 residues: CAWAPGKNQPQHF. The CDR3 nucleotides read TGTGCCTGGGCTCCGGGAAAAAATCAGCCCCAGCATTTT.

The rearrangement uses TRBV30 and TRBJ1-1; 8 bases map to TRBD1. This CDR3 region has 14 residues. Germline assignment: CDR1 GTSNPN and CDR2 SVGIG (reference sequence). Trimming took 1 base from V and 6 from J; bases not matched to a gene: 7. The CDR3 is CAWSAWTGLSEAFF. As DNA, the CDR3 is TGTGCCTGGAGTGCCTGGACAGGGTTATCTGAAGCTTTCTTT.

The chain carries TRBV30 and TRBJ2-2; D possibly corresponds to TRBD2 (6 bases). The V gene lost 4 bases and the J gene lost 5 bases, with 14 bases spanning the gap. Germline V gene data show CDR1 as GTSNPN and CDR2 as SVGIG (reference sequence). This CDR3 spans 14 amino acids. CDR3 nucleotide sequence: TGTGCCTGGACGGTCGGGAGAACAACCGGGGAGCTGTTTTTT. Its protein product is CAWTVGRTTGELFF.

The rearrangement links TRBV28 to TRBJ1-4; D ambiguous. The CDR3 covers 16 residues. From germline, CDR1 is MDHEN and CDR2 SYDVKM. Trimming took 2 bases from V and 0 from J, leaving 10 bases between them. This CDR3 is CASSLAGLTTNEKLFF. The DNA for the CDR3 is TGTGCCAGCAGTTTAGCAGGACTTACAACTAATGAAAAACTGTTTTTT.